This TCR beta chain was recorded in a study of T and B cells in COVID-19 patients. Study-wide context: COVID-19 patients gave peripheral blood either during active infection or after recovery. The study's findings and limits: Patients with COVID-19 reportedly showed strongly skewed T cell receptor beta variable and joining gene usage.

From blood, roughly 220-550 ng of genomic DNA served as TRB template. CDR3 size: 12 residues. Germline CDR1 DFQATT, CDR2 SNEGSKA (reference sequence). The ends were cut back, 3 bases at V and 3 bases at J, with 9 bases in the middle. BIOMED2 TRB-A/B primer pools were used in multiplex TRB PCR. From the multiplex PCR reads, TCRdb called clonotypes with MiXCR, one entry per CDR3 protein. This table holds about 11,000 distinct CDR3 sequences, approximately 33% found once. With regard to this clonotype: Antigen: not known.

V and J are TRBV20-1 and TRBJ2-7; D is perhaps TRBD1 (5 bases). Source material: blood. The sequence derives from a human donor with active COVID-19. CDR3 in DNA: TGCAGTGCTAGGGTGGACATCTACGAGCAGTACTTC. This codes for CSARVDIYEQYF.